The 28 T cell receptor beta chains listed next were all sequenced from one sample in a study of cytomegalovirus exposure and HLA in healthy donors. Primers for the PCR totalled 60 Vbeta and 13 Jbeta. Some clones are missing from TCRdb's copy, which holds only in-frame ones; the method was immunoSEQ multiplex PCR. This table holds 250,000 to 350,000 clones, approximately 80% found once. The sample taken for sequencing was PBMCs. The receptors stem from a girl aged 2 to 9 in good health and CMV-seronegative.

This clone was observed a few times. This chain's CDR3 is CASRPEYNEQFF. CDR3 DNA sequence: TGCGCCAGCAGGCCAGAATACAATGAGCAGTTCTTC. The chain couples TRBV4-1 to TRBJ2-1; D unclear. Germline CDR1 is MGHRA and CDR2 is YSYEKL. V lost 6 bases and J lost 4, with 7 bases in between. This CDR3 comprises 12 residues.

J is TRBJ1-2 and V is TRBV7-6; 8 bases agree with TRBD1. Trimming removed 5 bases from V and 2 bases from J; junction bases left unmatched: 7. This CDR3 has 15 residues. Germline V gives CDR1 SGHVS, CDR2 FNYEAQ. The CDR3 nucleotides read TGTGCCAGCAGCCCCTACCGGACAGGGAACTATGGCTACACCTTC. It specifies CASSPYRTGNYGYTF.

J is TRBJ2-5 and V is TRBV4-1; D unresolved. TRBJ2-7 matches the DNA end more closely, so the J call is doubtful. This CDR3 spans 13 amino acids. Germline CDR1 and CDR2: MGHRA and YSYEKL. The CDR3 protein is CASSLEPNYEQYF. In DNA, the CDR3 is TGCGCCAGCAGCCTCGAGCCTAACTACGAGCAGTACTTC.

The rearrangement joins TRBV13 to TRBJ1-2, with 7 bases that match TRBD1. Germline loops: CDR1 PRHDT, CDR2 FYEKMQ (reference sequence). V dropped 2 bases and J dropped 9; count of bases not matched to a gene: 6. The CDR3 is made up of 13 amino acids. The CDR3 bases are TGTGCCAGCAGCTTAATATACAGGGGATGCTACACCTTC. Its translation: CASSLIYRGCYTF.

The rearrangement joins TRBV14 to TRBJ2-7, with a possible D match to TRBD1 (5 bases). Germline CDR1 SGHDN, CDR2 FVKESK. The V and J ends lost 3 bases and 7 bases respectively, with 10 bases between them. The CDR3 loop spans 12 amino acids. The CDR3 is CASSHSRTEQYF. Written as DNA, the CDR3 is TGTGCCAGCAGCCATTCGCGGACAGAGCAGTACTTC.

This clone was counted only a few times. V gene TRBV18 combines with J gene TRBJ1-1; D is undetermined. Germline lookup yields CDR1 KGHSH and CDR2 LQKENI. CDR3 length: 15 amino acids. Trimming took off 6 bases at V and 1 base at J, with 15 bases between the two ends. The CDR3, as DNA: TGTGCCAGCTCTGGTAATGTGGCGGCGAACACTGAAGCTTTCTTT. Protein: CASSGNVAANTEAFF.

This clone was seen only a few times. V and J are TRBV2 and TRBJ2-7; D is perhaps TRBD2 (6 bases). Trimming took off 6 bases at V and 6 bases at J, with 21 bases between the two ends. This CDR3 contains 15 residues. In germline, CDR1 is SNHLY, CDR2 FYNNEI. The CDR3 sequence is CASREGGAIASEQYF. The CDR3 nucleotides read TGTGCCAGCAGGGAGGGTGGCGCTATAGCAAGCGAGCAGTACTTC.

The CDR3 loop reads CSVEGLPSGANVLTF. The DNA of the CDR3 is TGCAGCGTTGAGGGCCTCCCCTCTGGGGCCAACGTCCTGACTTTC. The chain uses TRBV29-1 and TRBJ2-6; no definite D call. The CDR3 is 15 amino acids. Germline V CDR1 and CDR2: SQVTM, ANQGSEA. Trimming took 3 bases from V and 0 from J, leaving 9 bases between them.

This clone was detected only once. This rearrangement joins TRBV6-5 to TRBJ2-7; TRBD2 agrees at 7 bases. The CDR3 covers 11 residues. CDR1 and CDR2 from the germline V gene are MNHEY and SVGAGI. The ends lost 7 bases at V and 7 bases at J; junction bases unmatched: 4. The CDR3, as DNA: TGTGCCAGCACCGGGGGGACGGAGCAGTACTTC. Translating it yields CASTGGTEQYF.

The chain couples TRBV10-3 to TRBJ2-7, with a weak D call TRBD2 (5 bases). Trimming shortened V by 6 bases and J by 1 base, and 16 bases separated the two germline ends. This CDR3 is 15 amino acids long. CDR1 ENHRY and CDR2 SYGVKD come from the germline V gene. Here the CDR3 reads CAISRRRARSYEQYF. The DNA of the CDR3 is TGTGCCATCAGCCGCCGGCGGGCGCGTTCCTACGAGCAGTACTTC.

This chain connects TRBV5-3 to TRBJ1-2, with a possible D match to TRBD1 (5 bases). TRBV5-3 is annotated as an ORF whose role is uncertain. V gave up 1 base and J gave up 6 bases, with 13 bases separating them. The CDR3 sequence is 14 residues long. Written as DNA, the CDR3 is TGTGCCAGAAGCTTGACAGGTAGGAAGGATGGCTACACCTTC. It codes for CARSLTGRKDGYTF.

The V call is TRBV5-4, the J call TRBJ2-2; 9 positions agree with TRBD2. The germline CDR1 and CDR2 sequences are SGHNT and YYREEE (reference sequence). J gave up 5 bases and V 2 bases, and 13 bases lay outside the gene matches. The CDR3 consists of 18 residues. In DNA form, the CDR3 reads TGTGCCAGCAGCTTAGATCGGCTAGCGGGGTTTCGAACCGGGGAGCTGTTTTTT. Amino acids: CASSLDRLAGFRTGELFF.

This chain uses TRBV7-3 with TRBJ1-2; possibly TRBD1 for D (6 bases). This CDR3 spans 15 amino acids. The V gene's germline CDR1 is SGHTA and CDR2 FQGTGA. Trimming removed 4 bases from V and 5 bases from J, with 17 bases in between. Here the CDR3 reads CASSSGTPATYGYTF. The CDR3 bases are TGTGCCAGCAGCTCCGGGACACCTGCTACTTATGGCTACACCTTC.

The chain links TRBV5-8 to TRBJ2-5; tentatively, D is TRBD1 (6 bases). The V gene's germline CDR1 is SGHTS and CDR2 YDEGEE. Between the trimmed V and J ends, which lost 4 bases and 2 bases, there was a span of 15 bases. The CDR3 runs to 15 residues. CDR3 in DNA: TGTGCCAGCAGCGAGGGCAGGGGAATTCAAGAGACCCAGTACTTC. Translation gives CASSEGRGIQETQYF.

The chain carries TRBV6-4 and TRBJ2-2, with 7 bases that match TRBD1. Germline values: CDR1 MRHNA, CDR2 SNTAGT. After removal of 6 bases from V and 3 bases from J, the junction contained 4 bases not matched to a gene. The CDR3 spans 14 residues. The chain's CDR3 is CASRTGADTGELFF. The CDR3 region has the DNA TGTGCCAGCAGAACAGGGGCCGACACCGGGGAGCTGTTTTTT.

J is TRBJ1-2 and V is TRBV18, with 8 bases that match TRBD1. The CDR3 covers 14 residues. V gave up 6 bases and J gave up 6 bases; unmatched junction bases: 9. Germline V gene sequence: CDR1 KGHSH, CDR2 LQKENI. The CDR3: CASSPPGQENGYTF. CDR3 DNA: TGTGCCAGCTCGCCCCCGGGACAGGAGAATGGCTACACCTTC.

J is TRBJ1-2 and V is TRBV7-9; 7 nucleotides line up with TRBD1. Germline V CDR1 and CDR2: SEHNR, FQNEAQ (reference sequence). This CDR3 has 13 residues. J lost 5 bases, V lost 1 base, and 1 base had no gene match. As DNA, the CDR3 is TGTGCCAGCAGCTTAGGGACAGGATATGGCTACACCTTC. Its protein product is CASSLGTGYGYTF.

J is TRBJ2-3 and V is TRBV4-1; D not certain. Germline CDR1 MGHRA, CDR2 YSYEKL. This CDR3 contains 14 residues. Trimming shortened V by 0 bases and J by 2 bases, and 6 bases separated the two germline ends. The CDR3 reads CASSQDRITDTQYF. DNA for the CDR3: TGCGCCAGCAGCCAAGATCGTATCACAGATACGCAGTATTTT.

The V gene is TRBV29-1, the J gene TRBJ2-3, with 9 bases that match TRBD2. Germline CDR1 and CDR2: SQVTM and ANQGSEA. This CDR3 has 15 amino acids. CDR3 nucleotide sequence: TGCAGTGGGCTAGCGGGACTTCACGTAGGAGATACGCAGTATTTT. Protein product: CSGLAGLHVGDTQYF.

The chain links TRBV18 to TRBJ1-1; D might be TRBD1 (6 bases). The CDR3 length is 13 residues. Per the germline V gene, CDR1 is KGHSH and CDR2 is LQKENI. Trimming removed 4 bases from V and 2 bases from J, with 8 bases in between. This chain's CDR3 is CASSRQENTEAFF. The DNA of the CDR3 is TGTGCCAGCTCACGACAGGAAAACACTGAAGCTTTCTTT.

The chain carries TRBV6-1 and TRBJ1-2, with D possibly being TRBD1 (5 bases). Germline V gene lookup returns CDR1 MNHNS and CDR2 SASEGT. V gave up 0 bases and J gave up 4 bases, with 18 bases separating them. This CDR3 has 17 amino acids. CDR3 nucleotides: TGTGCCAGCAGTGAAGCGATAGGGGTTATAGAAGTCTATGGCTACACCTTC. Its translation: CASSEAIGVIEVYGYTF.

This chain joins TRBV5-4 and TRBJ2-2; TRBD1 matches 9 bases. V lost 3 bases, J lost 1 base, and 4 bases stayed unmatched. The CDR3 spans 16 residues. Germline V gives CDR1 SGHNT, CDR2 YYREEE (reference sequence). The CDR3 bases are TGTGCCAGCAGCTGGGGGACAGGGAGGAACACCGGGGAGCTGTTTTTT. Protein product: CASSWGTGRNTGELFF.

This chain connects TRBV6-6 to TRBJ2-5, with a possible D match to TRBD2 (6 bases). V lost 6 bases, J lost 0 bases, and 11 bases lay in between. Looked up from germline, CDR1 is MNHNY and CDR2 is SVGAGI (reference sequence). The CDR3 covers 14 residues. CDR3 DNA sequence: TGTGCCAGCAGGAACCGGGACTACCAAGAGACCCAGTACTTC. Its protein product is CASRNRDYQETQYF.

This chain connects TRBV19 to TRBJ2-1; 13 positions match TRBD2. From germline, CDR1 is LNHDA and CDR2 SQIVND (reference sequence). This CDR3 contains 15 residues. V shed 4 bases, J shed 7 bases, and the junction held 4 bases outside the gene matches. CDR3 nucleotide sequence: TGTGCCAGTAGTAGGACTAGCGGGAGCGAAAATGAGCAGTTCTTC. Translated: CASSRTSGSENEQFF.

The chain combines TRBV2 with TRBJ1-5; 8 bases match TRBD1. V was pared by 6 bases and J by 0 bases, with 4 bases of the junction left unmatched. The CDR3 length is 15 residues. The germline CDR1 and CDR2 sequences are SNHLY and FYNNEI. The CDR3 loop is CASRWTGLSNQPQHF. CDR3 coding DNA: TGTGCCAGCAGATGGACAGGGCTTAGCAATCAGCCCCAGCATTTT.

The rearrangement uses TRBV7-2 and TRBJ2-7; 13 positions agree with TRBD2. With V trimmed by 4 bases and J by 4 bases, 16 bases remained unmatched. The CDR3 is made up of 19 amino acids. Germline V gene data show CDR1 as SGHTA and CDR2 as FQGNSA. CDR3 nucleotides: TGTGCCAGCAGCTCCACCGAGATGGGACTAGCGGGAATAGCGTACGAGCAGTACTTC. Translated, it gives CASSSTEMGLAGIAYEQYF.

The gene calls are TRBV9 and TRBJ2-5; 9 bases fit TRBD1. V lost 3 bases to trimming and J lost 3 bases; unmatched junction nucleotides: 3. The germline CDR1 and CDR2 sequences are SGDLS and YYNGEE. This CDR3 is built from 14 residues. The CDR3 here is CASSGRTGEETQYF. CDR3 in DNA: TGTGCCAGCAGCGGACGGACAGGGGAAGAGACCCAGTACTTC.

This chain joins TRBV12-5 and TRBJ2-5, with 11 bases identical to TRBD2. The J call could be wrong; TRBJ2-7 is a better fit for the DNA end. CDR3 size: 19 residues. The germline gives CDR1 LGHNT, CDR2 FRNRAP. The CDR3 DNA sequence: TGTGCTAGTGGTTTGGTACGGCTAGCGGGGGGCCCCACCGCCTACGAGCAGTACTTC. Translating it yields CASGLVRLAGGPTAYEQYF.